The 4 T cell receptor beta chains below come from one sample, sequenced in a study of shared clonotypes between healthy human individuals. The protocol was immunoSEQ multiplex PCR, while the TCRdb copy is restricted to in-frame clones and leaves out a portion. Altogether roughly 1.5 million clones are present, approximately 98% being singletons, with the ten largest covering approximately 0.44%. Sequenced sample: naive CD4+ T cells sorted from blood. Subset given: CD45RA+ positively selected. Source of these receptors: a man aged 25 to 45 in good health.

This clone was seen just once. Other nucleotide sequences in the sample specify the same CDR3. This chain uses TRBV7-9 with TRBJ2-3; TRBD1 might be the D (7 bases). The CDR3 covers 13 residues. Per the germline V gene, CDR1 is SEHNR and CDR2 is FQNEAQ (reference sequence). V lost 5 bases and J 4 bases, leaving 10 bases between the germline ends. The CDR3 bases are TGTGCCAGCAGCCCCAGGGGGGCAGATACGCAGTATTTT. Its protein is CASSPRGADTQYF.

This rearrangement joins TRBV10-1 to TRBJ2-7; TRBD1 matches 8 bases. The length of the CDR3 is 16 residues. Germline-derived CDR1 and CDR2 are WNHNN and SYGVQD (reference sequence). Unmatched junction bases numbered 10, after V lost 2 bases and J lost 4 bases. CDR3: CASSEGSGQGSYEQYF. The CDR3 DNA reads TGCGCCAGCAGTGAGGGTTCTGGACAGGGATCATACGAGCAGTACTTC.

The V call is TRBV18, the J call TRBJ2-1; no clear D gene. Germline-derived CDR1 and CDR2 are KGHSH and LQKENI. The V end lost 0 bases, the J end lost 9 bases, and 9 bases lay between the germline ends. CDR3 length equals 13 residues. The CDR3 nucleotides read TGTGCCAGCTCACCACCGACCTGGATTGAGCAGTTCTTC. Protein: CASSPPTWIEQFF. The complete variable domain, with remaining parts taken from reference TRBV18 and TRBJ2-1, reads NAGVMQNPRHLVRRRGQEARLRCSPMKGHSHVYWYRQLPEEGLKFMVYLQKENIIDESGMPKERFSAEFPKEGPSILRIQQVVRGDSAAYFCASSPPTWIEQFFGPGTRLTVL.

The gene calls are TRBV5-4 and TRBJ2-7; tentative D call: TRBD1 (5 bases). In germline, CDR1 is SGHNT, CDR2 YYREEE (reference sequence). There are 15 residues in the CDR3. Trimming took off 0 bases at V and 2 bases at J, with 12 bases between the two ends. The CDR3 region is CASSLAGVRAYEQYF. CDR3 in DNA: TGTGCCAGCAGCTTGGCTGGTGTCAGGGCCTACGAGCAGTACTTC.